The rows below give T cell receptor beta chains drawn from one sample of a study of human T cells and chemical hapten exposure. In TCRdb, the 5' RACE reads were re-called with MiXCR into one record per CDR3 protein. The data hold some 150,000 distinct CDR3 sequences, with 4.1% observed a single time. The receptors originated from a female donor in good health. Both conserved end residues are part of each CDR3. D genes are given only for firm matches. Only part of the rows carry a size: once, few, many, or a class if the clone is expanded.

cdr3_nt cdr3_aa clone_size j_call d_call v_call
TGCGCCAGCAGCGAAGGACTTGCAACTAATGAAAAACTGTTTTTT CASSEGLATNEKLFF many TRBJ1-4 NA TRBV4-3
TGTGCCAGCAGCTTATATATCCGGGTCCCGGCAAACCCGCTCATGGACTGTCCGCATGGCTACACCTTC CASSLYIRVPANPLMDCPHGYTF NA TRBJ1-2 NA TRBV7-8
TGTGCCATCAGTGAAAGGGACAGTTATAATTCACCCCTCCACTTT CAISERDSYNSPLHF many TRBJ1-6 TRBD1 TRBV10-3
TGTGCCACCAGTGACCTCCGGGACAGTTCCCCAGATACGCAGTATTTT CATSDLRDSSPDTQYF many TRBJ2-3 TRBD1 TRBV24-1
TGTGCCAGCAGTTCTACCCCGGCAAGCAATCAGCCCCAGCATTTT CASSSTPASNQPQHF many TRBJ1-5 NA TRBV2
TGTGCCAGCAGCGCTTTGGCTGGGACTTACAGGGATCCATCCGGGGAGCTGTTTTTT CASSALAGTYRDPSGELFF many TRBJ2-2 NA TRBV14
TGCGCCAGCAGCTTGCAAGGAGACACCGGGGAGCTGTTTTTT CASSLQGDTGELFF many TRBJ2-2 NA TRBV5-1
TGTGCCAGCAGTGTGGGGCAGGGCACAGATACGCAGTATTTT CASSVGQGTDTQYF many TRBJ2-3 NA TRBV6-1
TGCAGTGCTAGAGAGAATCCGTACTACGAGCAGTACTTC CSARENPYYEQYF many TRBJ2-7 NA TRBV20-1
TGTGCCAGCAGTCCCGGGACAGGGGACACCCCCTCAACTAATGAAAAACTGTTTTTT CASSPGTGDTPSTNEKLFF many TRBJ1-4 TRBD1 TRBV12-3/TRBV12-4
TGTGCCACCAGCAGAGATATTATCGCCGGGGATGGAGGGTCCCAGTACTTC CATSRDIIAGDGGSQYF NA TRBJ2-5 NA TRBV15
TGTGCCAGCAGTCCCCGGGGCCCAGGGGCCCAGTACTTC CASSPRGPGAQYF many TRBJ2-5 NA TRBV6-2/TRBV6-3
TGTGCCAGCAGCCGGACTAGCGGGGGGGCCTACGAGCAGTACTTC CASSRTSGGAYEQYF NA TRBJ2-7 TRBD2 TRBV7-2
TGTGCCAGCAGCATTAGCGGGGGAGAAAGGTATACGCAGTATTTT CASSISGGERYTQYF many TRBJ2-3 TRBD2 TRBV12-3/TRBV12-4
TGCGCCAGCAGCGTTGCGACAGGGGATGAGGAGCAGTACTTC CASSVATGDEEQYF NA TRBJ2-7 TRBD1 TRBV5-1
TGCGCCAGCAGCTTGTCGACAGGGCACACAGATACGCAGTATTTT CASSLSTGHTDTQYF many TRBJ2-3 TRBD1 TRBV5-1
TGTGCCAGCAGTGAGCGGCTTCTAGAACCTGAAGCTTTCTTT CASSERLLEPEAFF many TRBJ1-1 NA TRBV2
TGTGCCAGCAGCATCCGGGGACCCGAGACCCAGTACTTC CASSIRGPETQYF many TRBJ2-5 NA TRBV7-2
TGTGCCAGCAGCCCCGGTCGCCGGTACGAGCAGTACTTC CASSPGRRYEQYF many TRBJ2-7 NA TRBV6-6
TGTGCCAGCAGGGGACGAAAGAACACTGAAGCTTTCTTT CASRGRKNTEAFF NA TRBJ1-1 NA TRBV5-6
TGTGCCAGCAGTGAAGGTACGGGGAGGGAGCAGTTCTTC CASSEGTGREQFF many TRBJ2-1 NA TRBV2
TGTGCCAGCAGCTTGGCCCCGGCTAGCGCGTACACAGATACGCAGTATTTT CASSLAPASAYTDTQYF many TRBJ2-3 NA TRBV5-5
TGTGCCAGCACCTCAGCAGGGTTTAATAATTCACCCCTCCACTTT CASTSAGFNNSPLHF NA TRBJ1-6 NA TRBV6-6
TGTGCCAGCAGCTTGCGGGGGTTCCAAGAGACCCAGTACTTC CASSLRGFQETQYF many TRBJ2-5 TRBD2 TRBV7-6
TGTGCCAGCAGTAGGGGTAGCAATCAGCCCCAGCATTTT CASSRGSNQPQHF many TRBJ1-5 NA TRBV6-5
TGTGCCAGCAGCCAGGGAGTAGCGCCGGGAGAGACCCAGTACTTC CASSQGVAPGETQYF many TRBJ2-5 NA TRBV14
TGTGCCAGCAGTCTTATGTTGCCCGGGACTTCCCCAGGTGAGCAGTTCTTC CASSLMLPGTSPGEQFF many TRBJ2-1 NA TRBV28
TGTGCCAGCAGTCCTTCAGAGATCTCCTATGGCTACACCTTC CASSPSEISYGYTF NA TRBJ1-2 NA TRBV6-5
TGTGCCAGCAGCTTACGTGGGGGAGGCGAGACCCAGTACTTC CASSLRGGGETQYF many TRBJ2-5 NA TRBV7-9
TGTGCCATCAGTGCCAGGGAAGAGTATGGCTACACCTTC CAISAREEYGYTF NA TRBJ1-2 NA TRBV10-3
TGTGCCAGCAGCCGTGGGACAGCTAATGAAAAACTGTTTTTT CASSRGTANEKLFF many TRBJ1-4 TRBD1 TRBV7-2
TGTGCCAGCACCCGCCGGACAGAAACCTACAATGAGCAGTTCTTC CASTRRTETYNEQFF many TRBJ2-1 NA TRBV7-2
TGTGCCAGCAGCCCCAGGGGGCGTGGGGCCAACGTCCTGACTTTC CASSPRGRGANVLTF many TRBJ2-6 TRBD1 TRBV12-3/TRBV12-4
TGTGCCAGCAGCTTAGGGCCAGGGCCCCGGAACACTGAAGCTTTCTTT CASSLGPGPRNTEAFF NA TRBJ1-1 NA TRBV7-2
TGTGCCACCGGGACTAGCGGGGAAGAGACCCAGTACTTC CATGTSGEETQYF many TRBJ2-5 TRBD2 TRBV10-3
TGCGCCAGCAGCAAAACGCTGACTAGCGGGGGGGATAATGAGCAGTTCTTC CASSKTLTSGGDNEQFF many TRBJ2-1 TRBD2 TRBV5-1
TGTGCCAGTAGCTATAAGGGCCATCCCCAGCCGAATTCACCCCTCCACTTT CASSYKGHPQPNSPLHF NA TRBJ1-6 NA TRBV19
TGTGCCAGCAGTTTCCGCTCGACAGACTACTATGGCTACACCTTC CASSFRSTDYYGYTF NA TRBJ1-2 NA TRBV12-3/TRBV12-4